This T cell receptor (beta chain) emerged from a study of a mutant IDH1 vaccine in newly diagnosed glioma. Study background: The timing of visit V12 was week 35, and that of visit V13 was week 47.

Method: immunoSEQ multiplex PCR; TCRdb's copy keeps in-frame clones and lacks some. In the table there are roughly 52,000 clones, 80% to 85% of which are singletons. Trimming took 5 bases from V and 0 from J, leaving 13 bases between them. CDR1 and CDR2 (germline): KGHSH, LQKENI. The CDR3 covers 15 residues. Concerning this clone: The antigen remains undetermined.

Time point noted: week 35, safety follow-up. In the vaccine, a single dose held 300 ug of the mutant IDH1 20-mer peptide, along with topical imiquimod. There were new WHO grade 3 or 4 astrocytomas in the donors, and these were IDH1-mutant and ATRX-lost. This sample comprised PBMCs, obtained from a glioma patient whose treatment included an IDH1 peptide vaccine. The genes are TRBV18 and TRBJ1-2, with D uncertain. The TCR originated in a woman aged 18-29 years with glioma. CDR3 nucleotide sequence: TGTGCCAGCTCAGTCAGTCTGCAGGCTAACTATGGCTACACCTTC. This encodes CASSVSLQANYGYTF.